Listed below are T cell receptor beta chains from one sample, sequenced in a study of early T cells in non-severe SARS-CoV-2 infection. In TCRdb, the 5' RACE reads were re-called with MiXCR into one record per CDR3 protein. The table records around 110,000 distinct CDR3 sequences, over 8.5% of them present only once. Sequencing was performed on whole blood. These receptor sequences come from an adult who was a healthcare worker with PCR-confirmed SARS-CoV-2 infection or an uninfected control (not recorded which). CDR3s include the opening cysteine and the closing phenylalanine or tryptophan. D genes are given only for firm matches. The listing skips clone size in some rows; elsewhere it reads once, few, many or a size class.

few,NA,TRBJ2-6,TRBV19,TGTGCCAGTAGTTGGGGGACGGCCTCTGGGGCCAACGTCCTGACTTTC,CASSWGTASGANVLTF
many,TRBD1,TRBJ1-1,TRBV7-9,TGTGCCAGCAGCGGACAGGGGGCAGCTGAAGCTTTCTTT,CASSGQGAAEAFF
NA,NA,TRBJ2-4,TRBV10-2,TGCGCCAGCGGCCCTCTATTAGGGACCAGAAACATTCAGTACTTC,CASGPLLGTRNIQYF
many,TRBD1,TRBJ1-1,TRBV5-5,TGTGCCAGCAGTTTATGGGACAGGGACACTGAAGCTTTCTTT,CASSLWDRDTEAFF
few,NA,TRBJ1-6,TRBV27,TGTGCCAGCAGTTTTGTGACAGCTAATGCACCCCTCCACTTT,CASSFVTANAPLHF
NA,NA,TRBJ1-2,TRBV2,TGTGCCAGCCAAGGGGTAGGCTACACCTTC,CASQGVGYTF
NA,NA,TRBJ2-7,TRBV28,TGTGCCAGCAGTTTAAGGTACGGCGGGACTTACGAGCAGTACTTC,CASSLRYGGTYEQYF
NA,NA,TRBJ1-5,TRBV2,TGTGCCAGCAGCGCCACTCGTTGGAGCAATCAGCCCCAGCATTTT,CASSATRWSNQPQHF
NA,TRBD1,TRBJ2-1,TRBV29-1,TGCAGCGTTGAGCCGGGACAGGGCTACAATGAGCAGTTCTTC,CSVEPGQGYNEQFF
many,TRBD1,TRBJ1-5,TRBV7-2,TGTGCCAGCAGCCAGACAGGGGATCAGCCCCAGCATTTT,CASSQTGDQPQHF
many,NA,TRBJ2-1,TRBV3-1,TGTGCCAGCAGCCAAGCCGGGAGAGGATCCTACAATGAGCAGTTCTTC,CASSQAGRGSYNEQFF
NA,TRBD2,TRBJ2-7,TRBV27,TGTGCCAGCACCCCAGGGAGGGTTTGGTACGAGCAGTACTTC,CASTPGRVWYEQYF
few,NA,TRBJ2-5,TRBV6-6,TGTGCCAGCAGTTACAGTAGACTAGATGAGACCCAGTACTTC,CASSYSRLDETQYF
many,TRBD1,TRBJ1-5,TRBV20-1,TGCAGTGTCACTAGGACAGGGTACGGTTTGTTGGGTCAGCCCCAGCATTTT,CSVTRTGYGLLGQPQHF
many,NA,TRBJ2-1,TRBV11-2,TGTGCCAGCAGCCCGCGGGCAGGGGGGAACAATGAGCAGTTCTTC,CASSPRAGGNNEQFF
few,NA,TRBJ1-1,TRBV2,TGTGCCAGCAAAGCGTGGATGAACACTGAAGCTTTCTTT,CASKAWMNTEAFF
NA,TRBD2,TRBJ2-1,TRBV5-5,TGTGCCAGCAGCTTGGTTGGGACTAGCGTAAATGAGCAGTTCTTC,CASSLVGTSVNEQFF
many,NA,TRBJ1-2,TRBV25-1,TGTGCCAGCAGTGACGTAAACTATGGCTACACCTTC,CASSDVNYGYTF
many,NA,TRBJ2-3,TRBV9,TGTGCCAGCAGCGTAGGAGAGGCCTCAGATACGCAGTATTTT,CASSVGEASDTQYF
NA,NA,TRBJ1-6,TRBV20-1,TGCAGTGCCTCCCGTTCCAGGGGCTCCTCACCCCTCCACTTT,CSASRSRGSSPLHF
many,TRBD1,TRBJ1-5,TRBV10-3,TGTGCCATCAGTGAGCGGACAGGGACGAGCAATCAGCCCCAGCATTTT,CAISERTGTSNQPQHF
few,TRBD1,TRBJ1-2,TRBV28,TGTGCCAGCAGTCACGACAGGGGTTATGGCTACACCTTC,CASSHDRGYGYTF
many,TRBD1,TRBJ1-1,TRBV30,TGTGCCTGGAGTAAACAGGGGGGCACTGAAGCTTTCTTT,CAWSKQGGTEAFF
few,NA,TRBJ2-3,TRBV2,TGTGCCAGCAGTGAAGGCACACCTACGCAGTATTTT,CASSEGTPTQYF
few,NA,TRBJ2-3,TRBV12-3/TRBV12-4,TGTGCCAGCAGTTTGACCCGGGATTCGGATACGCAGTATTTT,CASSLTRDSDTQYF
NA,NA,TRBJ2-5,TRBV10-3,TGTGCCATCTTCCTCTCAAGAGGAGCCCAAGAGACCCAGTACTTC,CAIFLSRGAQETQYF